This T cell receptor beta chain was identified in a study of T cell repertoires in cytomegalovirus infection. Study-wide background: Carrying CMV and the relevant HLA type showed in public TCR beta signatures.

Each CDR3 protein is one row after TCRdb ran MiXCR on the reads. Found here are some 300,000 distinct CDR3 sequences, around 9.6% of them singletons; the top ten hold around 2.4%. This clonotype was seen repeatedly, ten times or more. The antigen is unknown. Study results and limitations: Cumulative public TCR beta family frequency identified CMV carriers with the relevant HLA. In two of eight donors, the top clonotype was HLA-C-restricted CMV-specific.

This receptor was obtained from a human donor in good health (CMV status not recorded). Some clones in this sample may be carry-over from other donors' samples. The specimen was PBMCs.

The CDR3 is CSAPVVKNIQYF. In DNA form, the CDR3 reads TGCAGTGCTCCTGTGGTCAAAAACATTCAGTACTTC. V usage is TRBV20-1 and J usage is TRBJ2-4; no definite D call. Per germline, CDR1 DFQATT and CDR2 SNEGSKA (reference sequence). Between the trimmed V and J ends, which lost 5 bases and 3 bases, there was a span of 8 bases. CDR3 length: 12 amino acids.